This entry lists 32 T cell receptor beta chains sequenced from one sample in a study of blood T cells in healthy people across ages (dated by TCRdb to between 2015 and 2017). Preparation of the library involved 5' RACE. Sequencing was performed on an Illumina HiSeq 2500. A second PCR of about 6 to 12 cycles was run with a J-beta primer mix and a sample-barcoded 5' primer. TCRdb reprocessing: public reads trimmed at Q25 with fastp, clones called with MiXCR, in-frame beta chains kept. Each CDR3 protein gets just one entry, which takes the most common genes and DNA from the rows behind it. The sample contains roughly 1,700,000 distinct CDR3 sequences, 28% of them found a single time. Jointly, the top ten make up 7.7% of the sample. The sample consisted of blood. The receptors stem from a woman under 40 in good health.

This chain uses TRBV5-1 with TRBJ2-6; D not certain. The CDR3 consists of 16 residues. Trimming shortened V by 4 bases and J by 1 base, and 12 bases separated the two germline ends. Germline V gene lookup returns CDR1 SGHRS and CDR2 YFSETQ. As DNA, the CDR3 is TGCGCCAGCAGCCCCGGGTTTGGATCTGGGGCCAACGTCCTGACTTTC. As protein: CASSPGFGSGANVLTF.

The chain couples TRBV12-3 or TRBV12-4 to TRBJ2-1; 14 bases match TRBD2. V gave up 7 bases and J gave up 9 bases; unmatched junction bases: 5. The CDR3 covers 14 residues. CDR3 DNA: TGTGCCAGCATCCGACTAGCGGGAGGGGTTGAGCAGTTCTTC. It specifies CASIRLAGGVEQFF.

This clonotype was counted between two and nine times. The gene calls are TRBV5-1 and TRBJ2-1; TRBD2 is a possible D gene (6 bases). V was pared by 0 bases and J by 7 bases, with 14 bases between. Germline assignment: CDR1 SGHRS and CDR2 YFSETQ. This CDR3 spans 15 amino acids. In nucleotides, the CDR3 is TGCGCCAGCAGCTTGGTCCCGGCGGGATCGAATGAGCAGTTCTTC. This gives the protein CASSLVPAGSNEQFF.

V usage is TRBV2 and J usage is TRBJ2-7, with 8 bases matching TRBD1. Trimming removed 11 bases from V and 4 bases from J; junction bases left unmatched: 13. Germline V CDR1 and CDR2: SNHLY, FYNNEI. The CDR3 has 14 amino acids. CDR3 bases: TGTGCCGGTAAGACAGGGGAATCCATTTACGAGCAGTACTTC. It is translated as CAGKTGESIYEQYF.

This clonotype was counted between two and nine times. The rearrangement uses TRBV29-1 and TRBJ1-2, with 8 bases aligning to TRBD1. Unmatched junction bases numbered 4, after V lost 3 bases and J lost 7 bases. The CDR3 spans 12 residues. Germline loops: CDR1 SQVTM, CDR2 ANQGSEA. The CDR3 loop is CSVENRGTGYTF. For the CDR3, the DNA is TGCAGCGTTGAGAACAGGGGGACTGGCTACACCTTC.

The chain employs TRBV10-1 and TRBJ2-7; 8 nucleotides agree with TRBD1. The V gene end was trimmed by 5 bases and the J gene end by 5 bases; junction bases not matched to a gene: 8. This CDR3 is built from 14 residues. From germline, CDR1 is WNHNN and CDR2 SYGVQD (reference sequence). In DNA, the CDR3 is TGCGCCAGCAGTCCTCAGGGGGCTGGACACGAGCAGTACTTC. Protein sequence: CASSPQGAGHEQYF.

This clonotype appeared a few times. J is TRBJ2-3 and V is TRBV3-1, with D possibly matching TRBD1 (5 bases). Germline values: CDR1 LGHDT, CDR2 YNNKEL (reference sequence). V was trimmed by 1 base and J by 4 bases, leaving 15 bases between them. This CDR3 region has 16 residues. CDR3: CASSQVDRTTADTQYF. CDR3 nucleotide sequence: TGTGCCAGCAGCCAAGTCGACAGAACGACGGCAGATACGCAGTATTTT.

The CDR3 DNA sequence: TGTGCCAGCCCCACGGGGCAGGGGGGGGTTGGCTACACCTTC. It yields the protein CASPTGQGGVGYTF. V and J are TRBV25-1 and TRBJ1-2; TRBD1 matches at 7 bases. J lost 7 bases, V lost 8 bases, and 13 bases had no gene match. CDR3 length: 14 amino acids. Germline lookup yields CDR1 MGHDK and CDR2 SYGVNS.

The CDR3 DNA reads as TGTGCCAGCAGTTACGGGAAAGGGACCTCCTACAATGAGCAGTACTTC. This encodes CASSYGKGTSYNEQYF. This chain uses TRBV6-5 with TRBJ2-1, with D perhaps being TRBD1 or TRBD2 (5 bases each). The DNA end lines up better with TRBJ2-7; the J call may be wrong. The CDR3 is made up of 16 amino acids. Germline V CDR1 and CDR2: MNHEY, SVGAGI.

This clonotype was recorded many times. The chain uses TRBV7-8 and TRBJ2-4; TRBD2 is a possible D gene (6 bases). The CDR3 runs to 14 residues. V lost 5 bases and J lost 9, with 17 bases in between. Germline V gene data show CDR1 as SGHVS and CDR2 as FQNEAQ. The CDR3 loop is CASSQRVLGTIQYF. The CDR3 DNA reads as TGTGCCAGCAGCCAGCGGGTGCTAGGAACCATTCAGTACTTC.

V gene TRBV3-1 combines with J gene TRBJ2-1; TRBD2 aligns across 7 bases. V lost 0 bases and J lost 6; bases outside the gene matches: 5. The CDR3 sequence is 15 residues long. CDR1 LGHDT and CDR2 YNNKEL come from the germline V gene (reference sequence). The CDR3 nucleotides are TGTGCCAGCAGCCAAGAGGGGGGGACTTCCAATGAGCAGTTCTTC. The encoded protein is CASSQEGGTSNEQFF.

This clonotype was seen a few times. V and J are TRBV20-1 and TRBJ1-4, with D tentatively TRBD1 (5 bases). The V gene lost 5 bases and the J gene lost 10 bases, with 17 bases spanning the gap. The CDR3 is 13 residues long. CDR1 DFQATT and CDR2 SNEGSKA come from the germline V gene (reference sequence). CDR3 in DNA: TGCAGTGCTCCTCAGACAGACGGGGGAAAACTGTTTTTT. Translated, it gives CSAPQTDGGKLFF.

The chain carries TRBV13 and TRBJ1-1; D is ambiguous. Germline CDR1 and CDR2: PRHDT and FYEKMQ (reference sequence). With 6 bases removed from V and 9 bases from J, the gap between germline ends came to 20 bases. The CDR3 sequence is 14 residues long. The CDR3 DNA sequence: TGTGCCAGCAGTTATGATACGGAGGGTATAAAAGCTTTCTTT. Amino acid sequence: CASSYDTEGIKAFF.

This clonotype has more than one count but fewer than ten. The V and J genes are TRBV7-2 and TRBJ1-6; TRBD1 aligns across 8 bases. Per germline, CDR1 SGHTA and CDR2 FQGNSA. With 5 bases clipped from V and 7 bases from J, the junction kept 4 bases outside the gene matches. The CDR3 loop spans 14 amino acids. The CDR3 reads CASSRTGRNSPLHF. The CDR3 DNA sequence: TGTGCCAGCAGCCGGACAGGGCGGAATTCACCCCTCCACTTT.

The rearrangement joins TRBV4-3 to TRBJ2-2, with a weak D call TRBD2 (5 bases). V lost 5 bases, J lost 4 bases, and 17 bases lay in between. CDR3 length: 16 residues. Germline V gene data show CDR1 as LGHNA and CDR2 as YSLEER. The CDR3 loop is CASSASSKPSTGELFF. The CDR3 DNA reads TGCGCCAGCAGCGCTAGCTCCAAACCGAGCACCGGGGAGCTGTTTTTT.

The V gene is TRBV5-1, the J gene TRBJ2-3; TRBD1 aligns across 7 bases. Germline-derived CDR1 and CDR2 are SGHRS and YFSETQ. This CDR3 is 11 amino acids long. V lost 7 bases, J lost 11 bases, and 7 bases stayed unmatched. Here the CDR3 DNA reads TGCGCCAGCTCTACAGGGGCTGGGCAGTATTTT. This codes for CASSTGAGQYF. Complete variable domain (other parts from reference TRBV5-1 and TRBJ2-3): KAGVTQTPRYLIKTRGQQVTLSCSPISGHRSVSWYQQTPGQGLQFLFEYFSETQRNKGNFPGRFSGRQFSNSRSEMNVSTLELGDSALYLCASSTGAGQYFGPGTRLTVL.

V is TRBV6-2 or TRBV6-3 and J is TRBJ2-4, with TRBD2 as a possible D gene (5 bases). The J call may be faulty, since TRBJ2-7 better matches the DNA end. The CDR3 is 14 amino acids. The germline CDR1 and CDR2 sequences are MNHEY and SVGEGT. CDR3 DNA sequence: TGTGCCAGCAGTTACGGAGGAATGCCCTACGAGCAGTACTTC. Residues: CASSYGGMPYEQYF.

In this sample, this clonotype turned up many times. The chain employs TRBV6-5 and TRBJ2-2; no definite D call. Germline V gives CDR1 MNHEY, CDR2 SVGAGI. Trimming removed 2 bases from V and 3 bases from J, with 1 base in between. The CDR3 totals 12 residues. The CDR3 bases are TGTGCCAGCAGTTACGACACCGGGGAGCTGTTTTTT. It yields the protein CASSYDTGELFF.

In DNA form, the CDR3 reads TGCGCCAGTGCAGGGGGTTCGTACCAAGAGACCCAGTACTTC. It yields the protein CASAGGSYQETQYF. The chain couples TRBV5-1 to TRBJ2-5; 7 bases map to TRBD1. Germline CDR1 reads SGHRS; CDR2 reads YFSETQ. The trim removed 8 bases at V and 0 bases at J, leaving 7 bases unmatched. The CDR3 runs to 14 residues.

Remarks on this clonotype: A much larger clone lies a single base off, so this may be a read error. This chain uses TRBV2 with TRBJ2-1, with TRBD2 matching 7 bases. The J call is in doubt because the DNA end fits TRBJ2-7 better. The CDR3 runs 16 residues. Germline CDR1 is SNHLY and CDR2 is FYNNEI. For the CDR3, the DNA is TGTGCCAGCAGCCTAGGTAGCGGGTCCGCCTACAATGAGCAGTACTTC. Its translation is CASSLGSGSAYNEQYF.

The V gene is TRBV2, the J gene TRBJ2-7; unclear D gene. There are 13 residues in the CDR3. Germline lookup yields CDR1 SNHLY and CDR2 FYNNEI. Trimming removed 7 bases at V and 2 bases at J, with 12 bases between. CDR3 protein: CASTVRRTYEQYF. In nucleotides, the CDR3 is TGTGCCAGCACGGTTCGGAGAACCTACGAGCAGTACTTC.

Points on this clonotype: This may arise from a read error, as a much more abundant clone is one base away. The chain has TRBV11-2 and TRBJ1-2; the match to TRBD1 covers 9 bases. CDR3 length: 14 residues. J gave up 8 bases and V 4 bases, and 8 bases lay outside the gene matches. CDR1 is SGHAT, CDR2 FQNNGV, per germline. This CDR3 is CASSSISGTGGYTF. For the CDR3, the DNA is TGTGCCAGCAGCTCTATCTCCGGGACAGGGGGCTACACCTTC.

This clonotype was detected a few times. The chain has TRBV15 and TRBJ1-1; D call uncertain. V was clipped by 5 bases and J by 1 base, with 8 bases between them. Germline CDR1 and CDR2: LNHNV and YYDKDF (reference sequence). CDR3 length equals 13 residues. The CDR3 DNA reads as TGTGCCACCAGCTATGGGTCGAACACTGAAGCTTTCTTT. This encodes CATSYGSNTEAFF.

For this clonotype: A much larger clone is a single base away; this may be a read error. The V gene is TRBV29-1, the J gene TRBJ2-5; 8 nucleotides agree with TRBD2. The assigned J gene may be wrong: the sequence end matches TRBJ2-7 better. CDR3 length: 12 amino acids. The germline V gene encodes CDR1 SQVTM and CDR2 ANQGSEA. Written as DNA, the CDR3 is TGCAGCGTGGTCGGACTAGCATCCGAGCAGTACTTC. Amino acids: CSVVGLASEQYF.

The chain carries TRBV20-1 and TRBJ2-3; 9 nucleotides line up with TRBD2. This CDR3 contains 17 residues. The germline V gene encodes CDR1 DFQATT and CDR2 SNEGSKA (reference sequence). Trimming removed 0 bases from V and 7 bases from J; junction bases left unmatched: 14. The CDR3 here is CSARDPRGGGGGNTQYF. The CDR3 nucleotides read TGCAGTGCTAGAGACCCGAGGGGTGGCGGGGGGGGAAATACGCAGTATTTT.

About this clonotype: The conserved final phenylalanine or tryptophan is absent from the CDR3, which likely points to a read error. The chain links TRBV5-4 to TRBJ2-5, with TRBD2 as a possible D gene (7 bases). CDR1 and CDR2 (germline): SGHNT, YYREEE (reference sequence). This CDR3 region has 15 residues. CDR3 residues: CASSRDWGGQEPQYC. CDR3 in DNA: TGTGCCAGCAGCCGGGACTGGGGGGGCCAAGAGCCCCAGTACTGT.

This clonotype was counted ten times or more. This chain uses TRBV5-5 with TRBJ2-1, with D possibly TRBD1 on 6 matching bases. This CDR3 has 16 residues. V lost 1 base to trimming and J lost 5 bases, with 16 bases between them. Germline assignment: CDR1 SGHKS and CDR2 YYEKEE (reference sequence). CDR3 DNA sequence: TGTGCCAGCAGCTTGAGACACAGGGTTAAGGACAATGAGCAGTTCTTC. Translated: CASSLRHRVKDNEQFF. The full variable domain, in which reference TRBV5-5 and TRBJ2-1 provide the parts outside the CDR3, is DAGVTQSPTHLIKTRGQQVTLRCSPISGHKSVSWYQQVLGQGPQFIFQYYEKEERGRGNFPDRFSARQFPNYSSELNVNALLLGDSALYLCASSLRHRVKDNEQFFGPGTRLTVL.

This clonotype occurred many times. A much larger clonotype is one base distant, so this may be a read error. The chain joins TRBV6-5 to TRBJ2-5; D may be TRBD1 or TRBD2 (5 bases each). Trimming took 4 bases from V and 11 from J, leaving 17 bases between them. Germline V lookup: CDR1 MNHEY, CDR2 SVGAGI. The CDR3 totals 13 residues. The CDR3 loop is CASSSRGGNEQYF. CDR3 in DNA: TGTGCCAGCAGTTCCCGTGGGGGTAATGAGCAGTACTTC.

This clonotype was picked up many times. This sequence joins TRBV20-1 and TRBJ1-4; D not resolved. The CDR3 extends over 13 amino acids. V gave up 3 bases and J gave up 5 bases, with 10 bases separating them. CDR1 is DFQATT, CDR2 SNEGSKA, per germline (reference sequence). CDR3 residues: CSARAPGNEKLFF. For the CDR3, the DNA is TGCAGTGCTAGGGCACCTGGGAATGAAAAACTGTTTTTT.

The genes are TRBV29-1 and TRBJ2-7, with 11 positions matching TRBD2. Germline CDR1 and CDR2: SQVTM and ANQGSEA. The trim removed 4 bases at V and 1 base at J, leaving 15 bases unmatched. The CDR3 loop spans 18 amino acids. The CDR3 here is CSVGAPGTSGIPSYEQYF. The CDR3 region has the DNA TGCAGCGTTGGGGCCCCCGGGACTAGCGGAATCCCATCCTACGAGCAGTACTTC.

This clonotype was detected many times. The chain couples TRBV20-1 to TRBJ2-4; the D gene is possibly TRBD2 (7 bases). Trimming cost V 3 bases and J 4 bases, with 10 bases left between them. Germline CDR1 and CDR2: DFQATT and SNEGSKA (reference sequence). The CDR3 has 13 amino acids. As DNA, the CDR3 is TGCAGTGCTAGGGCGGGGGCTAAAAACATTCAGTACTTC. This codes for CSARAGAKNIQYF.

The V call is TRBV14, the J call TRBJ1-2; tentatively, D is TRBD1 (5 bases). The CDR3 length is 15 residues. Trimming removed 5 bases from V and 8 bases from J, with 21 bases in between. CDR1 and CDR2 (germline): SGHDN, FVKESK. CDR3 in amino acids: CASSISAQGDGGYTF. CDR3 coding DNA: TGTGCCAGCAGCATTAGTGCCCAGGGCGACGGCGGCTACACCTTC.